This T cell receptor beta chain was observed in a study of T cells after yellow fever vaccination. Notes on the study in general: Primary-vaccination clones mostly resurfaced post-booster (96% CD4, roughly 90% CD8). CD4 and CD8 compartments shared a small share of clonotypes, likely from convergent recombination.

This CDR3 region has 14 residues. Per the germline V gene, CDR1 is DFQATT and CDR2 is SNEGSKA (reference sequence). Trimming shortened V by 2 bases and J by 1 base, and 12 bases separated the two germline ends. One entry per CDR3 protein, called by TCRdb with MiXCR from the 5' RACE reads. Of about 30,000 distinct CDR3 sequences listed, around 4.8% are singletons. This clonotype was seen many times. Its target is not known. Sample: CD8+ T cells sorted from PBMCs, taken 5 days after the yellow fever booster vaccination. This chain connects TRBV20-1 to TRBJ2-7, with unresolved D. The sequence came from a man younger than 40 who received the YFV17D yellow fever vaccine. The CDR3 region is CSARNRDGSYEQYF. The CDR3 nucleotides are TGCAGTGCTAGAAACCGAGACGGATCCTACGAGCAGTACTTC.